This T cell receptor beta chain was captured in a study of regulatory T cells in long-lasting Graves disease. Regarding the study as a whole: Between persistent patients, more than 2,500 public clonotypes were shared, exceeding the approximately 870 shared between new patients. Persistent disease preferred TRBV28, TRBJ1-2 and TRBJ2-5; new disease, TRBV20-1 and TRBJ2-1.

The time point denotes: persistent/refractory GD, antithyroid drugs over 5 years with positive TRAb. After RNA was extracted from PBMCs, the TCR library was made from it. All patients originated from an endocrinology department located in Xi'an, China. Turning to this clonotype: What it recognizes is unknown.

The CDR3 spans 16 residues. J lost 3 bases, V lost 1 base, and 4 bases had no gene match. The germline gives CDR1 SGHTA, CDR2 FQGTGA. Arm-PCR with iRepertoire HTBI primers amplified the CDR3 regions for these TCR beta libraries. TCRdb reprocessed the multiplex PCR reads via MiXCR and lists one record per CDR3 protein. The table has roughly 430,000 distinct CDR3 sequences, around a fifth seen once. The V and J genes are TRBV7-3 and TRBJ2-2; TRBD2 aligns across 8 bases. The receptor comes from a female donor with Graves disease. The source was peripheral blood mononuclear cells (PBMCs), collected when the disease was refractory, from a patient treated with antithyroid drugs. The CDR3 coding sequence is TGTGCCAGCAGCTTAATTGCGGGAGGTGACACCGGGGAGCTGTTTTTT. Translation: CASSLIAGGDTGELFF.